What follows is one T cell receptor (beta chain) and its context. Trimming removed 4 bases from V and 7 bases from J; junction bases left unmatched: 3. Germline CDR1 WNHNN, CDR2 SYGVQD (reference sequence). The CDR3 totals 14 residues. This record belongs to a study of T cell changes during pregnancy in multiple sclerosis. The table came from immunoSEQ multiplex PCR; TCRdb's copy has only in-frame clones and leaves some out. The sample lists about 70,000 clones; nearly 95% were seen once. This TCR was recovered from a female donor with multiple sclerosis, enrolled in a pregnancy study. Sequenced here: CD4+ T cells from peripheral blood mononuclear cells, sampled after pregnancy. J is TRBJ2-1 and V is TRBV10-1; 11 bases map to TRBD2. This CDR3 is CASSASGRTNEQFF. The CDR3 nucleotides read TGCGCCAGCAGTGCTAGCGGGAGGACGAATGAGCAGTTCTTC.